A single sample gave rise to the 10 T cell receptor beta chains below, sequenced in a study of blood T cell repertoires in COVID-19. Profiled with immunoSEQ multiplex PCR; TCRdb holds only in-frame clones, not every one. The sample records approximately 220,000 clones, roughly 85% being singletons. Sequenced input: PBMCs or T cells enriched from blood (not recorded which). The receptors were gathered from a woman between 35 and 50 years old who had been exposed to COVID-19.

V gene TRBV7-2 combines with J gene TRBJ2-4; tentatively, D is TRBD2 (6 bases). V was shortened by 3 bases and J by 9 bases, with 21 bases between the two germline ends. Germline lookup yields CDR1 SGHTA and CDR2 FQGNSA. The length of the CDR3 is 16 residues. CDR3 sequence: CASSFTGMRPGGIQYF. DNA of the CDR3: TGTGCCAGCAGCTTCACCGGGATGAGACCCGGGGGCATTCAGTACTTC.

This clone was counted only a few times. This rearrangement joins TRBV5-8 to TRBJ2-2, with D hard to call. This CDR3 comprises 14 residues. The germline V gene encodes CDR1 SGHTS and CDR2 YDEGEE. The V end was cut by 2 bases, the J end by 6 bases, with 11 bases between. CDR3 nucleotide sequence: TGTGCCAGCAGCTTCACCCTAGGTGCCGGGGAGCTGTTTTTT. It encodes CASSFTLGAGELFF.

The chain's CDR3 is CASSFWTTNTGELFF. CDR3 in DNA: TGTGCCAGCAGCTTCTGGACTACGAACACCGGGGAGCTGTTTTTT. The chain uses TRBV13 and TRBJ2-2, with D possibly matching TRBD2 (6 bases). Looked up from germline, CDR1 is PRHDT and CDR2 is FYEKMQ (reference sequence). The CDR3 contains 15 residues. Trimming cost V 3 bases and J 0 bases, with 8 bases left between them.

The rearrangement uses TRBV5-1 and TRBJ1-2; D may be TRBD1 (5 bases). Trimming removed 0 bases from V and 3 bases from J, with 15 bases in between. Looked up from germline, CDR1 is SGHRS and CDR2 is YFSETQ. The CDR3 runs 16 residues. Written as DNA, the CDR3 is TGCGCCAGCAGCTTGGTAGGCGGGGGGATGGACTATGGCTACACCTTC. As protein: CASSLVGGGMDYGYTF.

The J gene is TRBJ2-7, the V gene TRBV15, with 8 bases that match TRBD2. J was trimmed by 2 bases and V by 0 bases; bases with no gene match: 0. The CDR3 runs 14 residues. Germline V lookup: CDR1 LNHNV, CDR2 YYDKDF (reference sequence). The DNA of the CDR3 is TGTGCCACCAGCAGAGAGGGACTAGCCTACGAGCAGTACTTC. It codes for CATSREGLAYEQYF.

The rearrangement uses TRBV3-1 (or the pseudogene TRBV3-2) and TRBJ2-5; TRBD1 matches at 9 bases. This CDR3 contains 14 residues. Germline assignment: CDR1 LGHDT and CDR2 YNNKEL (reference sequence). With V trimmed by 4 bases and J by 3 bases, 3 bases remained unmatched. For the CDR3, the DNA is TGTGCCAGCAGCCGCTGGACAGGGGAAGAGACCCAGTACTTC. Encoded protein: CASSRWTGEETQYF.

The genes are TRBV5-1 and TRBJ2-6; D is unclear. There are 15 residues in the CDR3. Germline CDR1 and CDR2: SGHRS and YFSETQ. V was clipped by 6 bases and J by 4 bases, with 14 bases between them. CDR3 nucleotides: TGCGCCAGCACCCCGAATTCCGGGGGGGCCAACGTCCTGACTTTC. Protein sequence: CASTPNSGGANVLTF.

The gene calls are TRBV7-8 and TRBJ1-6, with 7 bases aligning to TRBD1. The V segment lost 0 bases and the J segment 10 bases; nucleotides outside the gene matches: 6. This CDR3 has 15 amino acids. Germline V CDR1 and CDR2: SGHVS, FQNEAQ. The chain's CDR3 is CASSLAAGGRSPLHF. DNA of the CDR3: TGTGCCAGCAGCTTAGCGGCAGGGGGACGGTCACCCCTCCACTTT.

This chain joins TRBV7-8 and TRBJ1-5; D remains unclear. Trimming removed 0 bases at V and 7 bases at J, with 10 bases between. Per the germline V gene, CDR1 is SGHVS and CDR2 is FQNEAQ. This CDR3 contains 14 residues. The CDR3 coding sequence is TGTGCCAGCAGCTTAGCGGCAGGATGGCAGCCCCAGCATTTT. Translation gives CASSLAAGWQPQHF.

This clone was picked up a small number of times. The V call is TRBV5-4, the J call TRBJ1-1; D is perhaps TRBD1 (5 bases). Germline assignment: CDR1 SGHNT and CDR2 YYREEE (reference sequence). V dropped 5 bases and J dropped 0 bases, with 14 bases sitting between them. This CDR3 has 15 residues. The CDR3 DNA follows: TGTGCCAGCAGGCTGGGGCAAGGGTTGAACACTGAAGCTTTCTTT. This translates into CASRLGQGLNTEAFF.